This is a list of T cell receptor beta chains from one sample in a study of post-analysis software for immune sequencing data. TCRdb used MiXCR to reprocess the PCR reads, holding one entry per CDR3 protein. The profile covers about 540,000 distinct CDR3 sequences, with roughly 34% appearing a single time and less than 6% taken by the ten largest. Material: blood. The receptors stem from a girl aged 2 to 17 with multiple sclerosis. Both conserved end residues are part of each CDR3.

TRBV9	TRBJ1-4	CASSVSANEKLFF
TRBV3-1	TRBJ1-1	CASSQVSGRGAPPEAFF
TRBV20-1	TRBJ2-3	CSAREGLADTQYF
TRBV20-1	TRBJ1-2	CSARGWGNGYTF
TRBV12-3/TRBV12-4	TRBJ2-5	CASSTKLRTRGSETQYF
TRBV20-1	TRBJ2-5	CSARDNGGTETQYF
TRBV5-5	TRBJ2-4	CASSRAPTKNIRYF
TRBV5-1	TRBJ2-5	CASSLISHSQETQYF
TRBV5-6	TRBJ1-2	CTSSLTEQPYGYTF
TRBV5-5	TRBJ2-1	CASSLDRQTYNEQFF
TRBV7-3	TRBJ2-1	CASSLTRLAGGAEQFF
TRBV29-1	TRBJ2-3	CSGAGARDTQYF
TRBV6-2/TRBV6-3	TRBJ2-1	CASRRSGGPFNEQFF
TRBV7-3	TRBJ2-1	CASSLKRLASFDEQFF
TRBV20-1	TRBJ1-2	CSARSLWGYTF
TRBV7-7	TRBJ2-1	CASSLDKHNEQFF
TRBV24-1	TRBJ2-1	CATSDGASSGGYNEQFF
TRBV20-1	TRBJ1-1	CSARDRNPSPTEAFF
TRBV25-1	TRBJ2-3	CASSESLGQGIDTQYF
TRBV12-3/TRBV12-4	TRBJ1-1	CASSWTGGGSRDTEAFF
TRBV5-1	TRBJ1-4	CASSLDRSTNEKLFF
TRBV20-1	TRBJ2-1	CSTRYPGTGGNEQFF
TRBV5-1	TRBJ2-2	CASSSDRGHTGELFF
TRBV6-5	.	CASRTSGGAEQYF
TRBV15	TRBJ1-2	CATSRWTGDLYGYTF
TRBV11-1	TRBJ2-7	CASSPYAQATYEQYF
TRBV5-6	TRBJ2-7	CASSLPTDRGYEQYF
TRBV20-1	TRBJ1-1	CSAAQGYTEAFF
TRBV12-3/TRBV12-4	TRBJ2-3	CASSLQGRPTDTQYF
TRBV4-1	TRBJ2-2	CASSLQVGGKNTGELFF
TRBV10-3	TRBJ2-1	CAISDTGDPYNEQFF
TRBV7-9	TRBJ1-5	CASTSQGEPQHF
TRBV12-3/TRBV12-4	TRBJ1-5	CASSFSGARGNQPQHF
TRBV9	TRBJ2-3	CASSGLDTQYF